Following are 23 T cell receptor beta chains from one sample sequenced in a study of metastatic and nonmetastatic thyroid tumors. Patients underwent thyroid surgery, and none had received any treatment before it. TCRdb used MiXCR to call clones anew from the PCR reads. The table records roughly 63,000 clones, 15% to 20% of them present only once. Material: blood. The receptor source for this set is a male donor with papillary thyroid cancer or a benign thyroid nodule (not recorded which). Some clones in this sample may be carry-over from other donors' samples.

In its sample, this clone was seen many times. The CDR3 sequence: CASSPRQGMVNEQFF. The CDR3 DNA reads as TGTGCCAGCTCACCACGGCAGGGCATGGTGAATGAGCAGTTCTTC. The V and J genes are TRBV18 and TRBJ2-1, with D perhaps TRBD1 (5 bases). This CDR3 is built from 15 residues. V was trimmed by 1 base and J by 7 bases, leaving 14 bases between them. CDR1 and CDR2 from the germline V gene are KGHSH and LQKENI.

The table lists this clone with many counts. This chain links TRBV28 with TRBJ2-7; D might be TRBD1 (5 bases). The CDR3 spans 15 residues. The V end was cut by 6 bases, the J end by 0 bases, with 15 bases between. Germline-derived CDR1 and CDR2 are MDHEN and SYDVKM. CDR3 sequence: CASSPQGRSSYEQYV. The CDR3 nucleotides are TGTGCCAGCAGCCCCCAGGGAAGGAGCTCCTACGAGCAGTACGTC.

A word on this clone: A much larger clone differs from this one at a single base, so this may be a read error. This sample includes further DNA sequences coding for the same CDR3. J is TRBJ2-1 and V is TRBV12-3 or TRBV12-4, with 11 bases matching TRBD1. The CDR3 has 15 amino acids. The J segment lost 9 bases and the V segment lost 5 bases, leaving 9 bases of the junction unmatched. In DNA form, the CDR3 reads TGTGCCAGCAGTAGAGGACAGGGGGCTTATGGTGAGCAGTTCTTC. This translates into CASSRGQGAYGEQFF.

This clone has at least ten counts. The chain is built from TRBV7-2 and TRBJ2-3; D ambiguous. Trimming took 0 bases from V and 4 from J, leaving 5 bases between them. CDR3 length: 13 amino acids. CDR1 and CDR2 from the germline V gene are SGHTA and FQGNSA. The CDR3 sequence: CASSLAMADTQYF. The CDR3 bases are TGTGCCAGCAGCTTAGCGATGGCAGATACGCAGTATTTT. Combining the CDR3 with reference TRBV7-2 and TRBJ2-3 gives the whole variable domain GAGVSQSPSNKVTEKGKDVELRCDPISGHTALYWYRQSLGQGLEFLIYFQGNSAPDKSGLPSDRFSAERTGGSVSTLTIQRTQQEDSAVYLCASSLAMADTQYFGPGTRLTVL.

This clone showed up many times. The CDR3: CASSYSPDRGNGYTF. CDR3 sequence (DNA): TGTGCCAGCAGTTACTCACCCGACAGGGGAAATGGCTACACCTTC. The chain recombines TRBV6-2 or TRBV6-3 with TRBJ1-2, with TRBD1 matching over 8 bases. The CDR3 has 15 amino acids. Trimming took 0 bases from V and 6 from J; bases not matched to a gene: 6. The V gene's germline CDR1 is MNHEY and CDR2 SVGEGT.

This clone showed up just a few times. A clone one base away is much larger, so this may be a read error. This rearrangement joins TRBV6-1 to TRBJ2-3, with 9 bases aligning to TRBD2. In germline, CDR1 is MNHNS, CDR2 SASEGT. The CDR3 consists of 16 residues. Trimming took 8 bases from V and 5 from J; bases not matched to a gene: 14. CDR3 nucleotide sequence: TGTGCCAGCCTCCCTAGCGGGGTGTCGAGGGGAGATACGCAGTATTTT. Translated: CASLPSGVSRGDTQYF.

On this clone: A much larger clone lies one base from this, so it may be a read error. The rearrangement uses TRBV20-1 and TRBJ2-3, with 10 bases fitting TRBD2. V shed 5 bases and J 2 bases; nucleotides not matched to a gene: 16. There are 18 residues in the CDR3. Per germline, CDR1 DFQATT and CDR2 SNEGSKA (reference sequence). The CDR3 DNA is TGCAGTGCTTCCCCCGAGACTAGCGGGTGGCTTCTCACAGATACGCAGTATTTT. Its protein product is CSASPETSGWLLTDTQYF.

This clone was seen ten or more times. The J gene is TRBJ2-3, the V gene TRBV30; D is tentatively TRBD1 or TRBD2 (7 bases each). The germline V gene has CDR1 GTSNPN and CDR2 SVGIG (reference sequence). This CDR3 region has 16 residues. The V end was cut by 3 bases, the J end by 2 bases, with 18 bases between. CDR3 sequence reads: CAWSPTGREVTDTQYF. In DNA, the CDR3 is TGTGCCTGGAGCCCGACAGGGAGGGAGGTCACAGATACGCAGTATTTT.

This clone was observed many times. V usage is TRBV9 and J usage is TRBJ2-5; D remains ambiguous. Trimming took 4 bases from V and 4 from J, leaving 11 bases between them. CDR1 SGDLS and CDR2 YYNGEE come from the germline V gene. CDR3 length: 13 residues. CDR3 nucleotides: TGTGCCAGCAGCCCCCCCCCGGGAGAGACCCAGTACTTC. Amino acid sequence: CASSPPPGETQYF.

Ten or more counts support this clone. The J gene is TRBJ2-2, the V gene TRBV20-1; TRBD1 agrees at 10 bases. CDR3 length: 15 amino acids. J was trimmed by 7 bases and V by 6 bases; bases with no gene match: 11. Germline CDR1 reads DFQATT; CDR2 reads SNEGSKA (reference sequence). DNA for the CDR3: TGCAGTGCCCTAACCGGGACAGGGGATTTCGGGGAGCTGTTTTTT. Encoded protein: CSALTGTGDFGELFF.

Ten or more counts support this clone. The genes are TRBV4-1 and TRBJ2-7; no clear D gene. The CDR3 has 15 residues. Trimming removed 0 bases from V and 2 bases from J, with 11 bases in between. Germline loops: CDR1 MGHRA, CDR2 YSYEKL. The CDR3 spells CASSQDLEPTYEQYF. CDR3 in DNA: TGCGCCAGCAGCCAAGATCTGGAACCCACCTACGAGCAGTACTTC.

Points on this clone: A read error is possible here, since a much larger clone lies one base away. This chain connects TRBV5-6 to TRBJ2-7; 9 bases line up with TRBD1. Germline V gene sequence: CDR1 SGHDT, CDR2 YYEEEE. This CDR3 comprises 12 residues. Trimming cost V 4 bases and J 7 bases; bases outside gene matches: 3. CDR3 DNA sequence: TGTGCCAGCAGCGGACAGGGGTGTGAGCAGTACGTC. Its protein is CASSGQGCEQYV.

There are many counts of this clone. The V call is TRBV10-2, the J call TRBJ2-5; D uncertain. This CDR3 is 13 amino acids long. The germline gives CDR1 WSHSY, CDR2 SAAADI. Trimming stripped 1 base from V and 9 bases from J, with 12 bases between. The CDR3 DNA reads as TGCGCCAGCAGTGAGTACAGTCAGCAAGCCCAGTACTTC. This gives the protein CASSEYSQQAQYF.

Details on this clone: The CDR3 ends on some other residue instead of the conserved phenylalanine or tryptophan, so this is likely a read error. The same CDR3 arises from other DNA sequences in this sample as well. This chain connects TRBV10-3 to TRBJ2-3; 13 bases line up with TRBD2. Germline V CDR1 and CDR2: ENHRY, SYGVKD. The CDR3 extends over 14 amino acids. CDR3 bases: TGTGCCATCAGTGTAGGACTAGCGGGAGATACACAGTATCTT. Protein sequence: CAISVGLAGDTQYL.

This clone was counted many times. CDR3 loop: CASSARLAGNQETQYF. CDR3 coding DNA: TGTGCCAGCAGCGCCCGACTAGCGGGGAACCAAGAGACCCAGTACTTC. The rearrangement joins TRBV9 to TRBJ2-5, with 11 nucleotides matching TRBD2. Germline assignment: CDR1 SGDLS and CDR2 YYNGEE. This CDR3 has 16 amino acids. V lost 3 bases to trimming and J lost 0 bases; unmatched junction nucleotides: 4.

V usage is TRBV20-1 and J usage is TRBJ2-7, with 8 bases lining up with TRBD1. V lost 6 bases to trimming and J lost 0 bases; unmatched junction nucleotides: 19. Germline V gene data show CDR1 as DFQATT and CDR2 as SNEGSKA (reference sequence). The CDR3 is 18 residues long. This CDR3 is CSAVEGATGDPSSYEQYV. The CDR3 region has the DNA TGCAGTGCGGTCGAGGGGGCGACAGGGGACCCTAGCTCCTACGAGCAGTACGTC.

This clone was counted ten times or more. Other DNA variants within this sample encode the same CDR3. The gene calls are TRBV12-3 or TRBV12-4 and TRBJ1-4; no firm D call. Trimming took off 0 bases at V and 10 bases at J, with 12 bases between the two ends. CDR3 length: 14 amino acids. The CDR3 protein is CASSLASRARKLFF. Here the CDR3 DNA reads TGTGCCAGCAGTTTAGCGAGTAGGGCGAGAAAACTGTTTTTT.

This clone was found many times. J is TRBJ2-1 and V is TRBV7-9; D gene ambiguous. V was shortened by 2 bases and J by 7 bases, with 6 bases between the two germline ends. Germline lookup yields CDR1 SEHNR and CDR2 FQNEAQ (reference sequence). The CDR3 extends over 12 amino acids. In nucleotides, the CDR3 is TGTGCCAGCAGCTTAAGTATAAATGAGCAGTTCTTC. Its translation: CASSLSINEQFF.

In this sample, this clone turned up many times. V gene TRBV9 combines with J gene TRBJ2-2, with a possible D match to TRBD2 (5 bases). The length of the CDR3 is 16 residues. Germline CDR1 SGDLS, CDR2 YYNGEE. V was clipped by 0 bases and J by 4 bases, with 13 bases between them. CDR3 residues: CASSVGGVMATGELFF. The DNA of the CDR3 is TGTGCCAGCAGCGTAGGGGGAGTTATGGCCACCGGGGAGCTGTTTTTT. The full variable domain, in which reference TRBV9 and TRBJ2-2 provide the parts outside the CDR3, is DSGVTQTPKHLITATGQRVTLRCSPRSGDLSVYWYQQSLDQGLQFLIQYYNGEERAKGNILERFSAQQFPDLHSELNLSSLELGDSALYFCASSVGGVMATGELFFGEGSRLTVL.

This clone was seen only a few times. V and J are TRBV27 and TRBJ2-5; perhaps D is TRBD1 or TRBD2 (5 bases each). In germline, CDR1 is MNHEY, CDR2 SMNVEV (reference sequence). CDR3 length equals 16 residues. V was shortened by 5 bases and J by 5 bases, with 21 bases between the two germline ends. CDR3 nucleotide sequence: TGTGCCAGCAGTCCCCTCTACGGGACCCCCTATGAGACCCAGTACTTC. Its protein is CASSPLYGTPYETQYF.

This clone was observed a handful of times. V gene TRBV12-3 or TRBV12-4 combines with J gene TRBJ2-1, with 11 bases that match TRBD1. Trimming took 5 bases from V and 3 from J; bases not matched to a gene: 3. The CDR3 is 15 amino acids. CDR3 DNA sequence: TGTGCCAGCAGTCAGGGGACAGGGGGCTACAATGAGCAGTTCTTC. Amino acid sequence: CASSQGTGGYNEQFF.

The table lists this clone with many counts. The gene calls are TRBV7-2 and TRBJ2-7; 9 bases align to TRBD2. Losses at the gene ends were 1 base for V and 3 bases for J; bases not matched to a gene: 4. The CDR3 consists of 15 residues. Germline lookup yields CDR1 SGHTA and CDR2 FQGNSA. The CDR3 spells CASSLGAGGHYEQYF. In DNA form, the CDR3 reads TGTGCCAGCAGCTTAGGAGCGGGGGGTCACTACGAGCAGTACTTC. Complete variable domain (other parts from reference TRBV7-2 and TRBJ2-7): GAGVSQSPSNKVTEKGKDVELRCDPISGHTALYWYRQSLGQGLEFLIYFQGNSAPDKSGLPSDRFSAERTGGSVSTLTIQRTQQEDSAVYLCASSLGAGGHYEQYFGPGTRLTVT.

There are many counts of this clone. This chain uses TRBV6-1 with TRBJ1-4, with D hard to call. There are 12 residues in the CDR3. Germline values: CDR1 MNHNS, CDR2 SASEGT. V was clipped by 6 bases and J by 5 bases, with 7 bases between them. CDR3 amino acids: CASRKPNEKLFF. The CDR3 nucleotides read TGTGCCAGCAGGAAACCGAATGAAAAACTGTTTTTT.